The rows below give T cell receptor beta chains drawn from one sample of a study of T cells in Graves' hyperthyroidism and ophthalmopathy. TCRdb called the multiplex PCR reads again in MiXCR, with one record for every CDR3 protein. Of 400,000 to 550,000 distinct CDR3 sequences listed, 14% are singletons. The sample was blood. The origin of the receptors is a woman under 30 with Graves' hyperthyroidism. CDR3s include the opening cysteine and the closing phenylalanine or tryptophan. A D gene is named only where the DNA matches it firmly. Where a row states a size, it is once, few, many or the class of an expanded clone; other rows omit it.

>TRBJ2-3|NA|TRBV19|TRBD2
TGTGCCAGTAGTCCCCAAACTAGCGCAAGCACAGATACGCAGTATTTT
CASSPQTSASTDTQYF
>TRBJ1-5|NA|TRBV12-3/TRBV12-4|NA
TGTGCCGGCTGGGACGGCAATCAGCCCCAGCATTTT
CAGWDGNQPQHF
>TRBJ1-2|few|TRBV7-9|NA
TGTGCCAGCAGCTTAGCCGGCGTTGAGGGAGATGGCTACACCTTC
CASSLAGVEGDGYTF
>TRBJ2-7|many|TRBV6-1|TRBD1
TGTGCCAGCAGGGGGAATCGACAGGGGGGCTACGAGCAGTACTTC
CASRGNRQGGYEQYF
>TRBJ2-1|many|TRBV6-1|TRBD2
TGTGCCAGCAGTTACAGTTCTGGCGGGCGCGGGGGGAATGAGCAGTTCTTC
CASSYSSGGRGGNEQFF
>TRBJ2-2|few|TRBV4-1|NA
TGCGCCAGCAGCCAAGACCCGGGACCACCGAGCACCGGGGAGCTGTTTTTT
CASSQDPGPPSTGELFF
>TRBJ2-7|few|TRBV13|NA
TGTGCCAGCAGCAAGGGACTCTCCTACGAGCAGTACTTC
CASSKGLSYEQYF
>TRBJ2-3|few|TRBV20-1|NA
TGCAGTGCTCCCAAGAGGGGGGCCCGAAGCACAGATACGCAGTATTTT
CSAPKRGARSTDTQYF
>TRBJ2-3|NA|TRBV15|NA
TGTGCCACCAGCGCCCGACTGGAAAATACAGATACGCAGTATTTT
CATSARLENTDTQYF
>TRBJ2-4|many|TRBV5-1|TRBD1
TGCGCCAGCAGCTCGGACAGGGTGGACATTCAGTACTTC
CASSSDRVDIQYF
>TRBJ2-1|few|TRBV24-1|TRBD1
TGTGCCACCAGTGATTTAGGGCGGACAGGGAGCTCCTACAATGAGCAGTTCTTC
CATSDLGRTGSSYNEQFF
>TRBJ2-1|few|TRBV12-5|TRBD1
TGTGCTAGTGGTTTGGCCAGGACAGGGACCCTATCAACGAACAATGAGCAGTTCTTC
CASGLARTGTLSTNNEQFF
>TRBJ2-2|NA|TRBV4-1|TRBD2
TGCGCCAGCAGCCAAGATCTGGCTAGCGGGAGGGAGACGAACACCGGGGAGCTGTTTTTT
CASSQDLASGRETNTGELFF
>TRBJ2-3|many|TRBV5-1|TRBD1
TGCGCCAGCAGCTTGGGAGGTATGGGGACAGGGAATCCAGATACGCAGTATTTT
CASSLGGMGTGNPDTQYF
>TRBJ2-7|many|TRBV11-3|NA
TGTGCCAGCAGCTTAGGCGCCGGGCGACTGAAGGAGCAGTACTTC
CASSLGAGRLKEQYF
>TRBJ2-3|NA|TRBV4-1|NA
TGCGCCAGCAGCCAACTATGGTTCAACAGGGATTGGACAGATACGCAGTATTTT
CASSQLWFNRDWTDTQYF
>TRBJ2-5|many|TRBV12-5|NA
TGTGCTAGTTCCCCAGGAATAGAGACCCAGTACTTC
CASSPGIETQYF
>TRBJ2-1|NA|TRBV7-9|NA
TGTGCCAGCAGCTGGACCGGGACCAAAGCCTACAATGAGCAGTTCTTC
CASSWTGTKAYNEQFF
>TRBJ2-1|many|TRBV12-3/TRBV12-4|NA
TGTGCCAGCAGCCAAGGGGTGGGCAATGAGCAGTTCTTC
CASSQGVGNEQFF
>TRBJ2-7|NA|TRBV5-6|NA
TGTGCCAGCAGCCCACCGGGACTGGGATCCTACGAGCAGTACTTC
CASSPPGLGSYEQYF
>TRBJ1-5|few|TRBV5-1|NA
TGCGCCAGCAGCTTGGACACAGGGTTCTCTCAGCCCCAGCATTTT
CASSLDTGFSQPQHF
>TRBJ1-1|many|TRBV14|NA
TGTGCCAGCAGCAGCGAGAGTCTCACTGAAGCTTTCTTT
CASSSESLTEAFF
>TRBJ1-5|many|TRBV3-1|TRBD1
TGTGCCAGCAGCCAAGACTCGACAGGGTCCGGGGCCCAGCATTTT
CASSQDSTGSGAQHF
>TRBJ1-2|many|TRBV28|NA
TGTGCCAGCAGTTTAGGTGGGGCGGGCTATGGCTACACCTTC
CASSLGGAGYGYTF